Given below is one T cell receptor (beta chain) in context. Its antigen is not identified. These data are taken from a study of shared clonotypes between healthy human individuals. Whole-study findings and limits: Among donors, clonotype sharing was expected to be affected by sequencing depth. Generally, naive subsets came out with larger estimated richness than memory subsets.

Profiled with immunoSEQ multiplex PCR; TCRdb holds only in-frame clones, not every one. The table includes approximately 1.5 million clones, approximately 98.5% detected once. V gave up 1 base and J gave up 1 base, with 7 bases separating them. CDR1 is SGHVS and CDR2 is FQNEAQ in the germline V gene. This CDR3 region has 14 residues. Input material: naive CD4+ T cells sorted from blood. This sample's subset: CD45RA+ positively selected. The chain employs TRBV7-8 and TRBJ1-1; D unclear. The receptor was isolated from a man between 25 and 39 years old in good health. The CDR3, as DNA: TGTGCCAGCAGCTTAGAGTGGCGGAACACTGAAGCTTTCTTT. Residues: CASSLEWRNTEAFF. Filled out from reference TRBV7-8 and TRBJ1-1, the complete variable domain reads GAGVSQSPRYKVAKRGQDVALRCDPISGHVSLFWYQQALGQGPEFLTYFQNEAQLDKSGLPSDRFFAERPEGSVSTLKIQRTQQEDSAVYLCASSLEWRNTEAFFGQGTRLTVV.